This T cell receptor beta chain was captured by sequencing in a study of response to subunit inactivated influenza vaccine. In regard to this clonotype: Its antigen is unknown.

Findings of the study overall: The authors proposed limited new T cell recruitment per seasonal influenza vaccination.

TCRdb fed the RT-PCR reads into MiXCR, producing one record per CDR3 protein. The table has 550,000 to 800,000 distinct CDR3 sequences, more than 15% seen once; the top ten hold around 10%. The source material was PBMCs from blood, sampled 11 to 12 days after vaccination. The clonotype comes from a man aged 45-65 years who received an inactivated influenza vaccine.

CDR3 sequence: CASSLRPGQGFEKLFF. The CDR3, as DNA: TGCGCCAGCAGCTTACGACCGGGACAGGGTTTTGAAAAACTGTTTTTT. The gene calls are TRBV4-1 and TRBJ1-4; 9 positions agree with TRBD1. This CDR3 has 16 amino acids. The V gene's germline CDR1 is MGHRA and CDR2 YSYEKL. With V trimmed by 5 bases and J by 7 bases, 11 bases remained unmatched.